The entry below describes one T cell receptor beta chain. This record belongs to a study of T cell responses to AZD1222 COVID-19 vaccine. Germline V gene data show CDR1 as SGHRS and CDR2 as YFSETQ. CDR3 length: 13 amino acids. Deletions cut 4 bases from V and 7 bases from J, with 15 bases between. Using immunoSEQ multiplex PCR, the repertoire was profiled, and TCRdb retains in-frame clones only, with some absent. The sample includes about 190,000 clones, 80% to 95% of them seen just once. This clonotype originated in an adult in good health. The sample in question was peripheral blood, obtained on day 0 of AZD1222 vaccination. V and J are TRBV5-1 and TRBJ2-7; possible D gene TRBD1, 6 bases. CDR3 region: CASSPDRPPEQYF. DNA for the CDR3: TGCGCCAGCAGCCCGGACAGACCACCGGAGCAGTACTTC.